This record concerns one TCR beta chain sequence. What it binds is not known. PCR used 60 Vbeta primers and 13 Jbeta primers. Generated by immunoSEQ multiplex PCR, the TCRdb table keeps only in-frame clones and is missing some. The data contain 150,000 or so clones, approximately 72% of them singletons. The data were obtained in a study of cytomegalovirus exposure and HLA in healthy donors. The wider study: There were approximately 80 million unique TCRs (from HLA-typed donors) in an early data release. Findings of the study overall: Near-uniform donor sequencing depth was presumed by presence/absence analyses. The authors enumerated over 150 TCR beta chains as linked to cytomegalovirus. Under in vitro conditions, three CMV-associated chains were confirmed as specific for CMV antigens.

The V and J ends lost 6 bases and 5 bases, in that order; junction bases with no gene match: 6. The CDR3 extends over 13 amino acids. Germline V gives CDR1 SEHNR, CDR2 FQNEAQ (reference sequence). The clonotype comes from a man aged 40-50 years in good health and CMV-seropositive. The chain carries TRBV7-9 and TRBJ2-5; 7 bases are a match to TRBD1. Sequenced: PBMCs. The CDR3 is CASRRQGVETQYF. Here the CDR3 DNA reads TGTGCCAGCAGGAGACAGGGAGTGGAGACCCAGTACTTC.